Sequencing of this TCR beta chain was carried out in a study of tumor-infiltrating lymphocytes in glioblastoma multiforme. Study-wide points: RNA-based TCR sequencing may distort clone frequencies, since cells carry unequal TCR transcript numbers. Functional subtype sorting of these T cells was not performed. Just one glioblastoma patient contributed to the TCR-mutation comparison.

Trimming cost V 2 bases and J 4 bases, with 19 bases left between them. This CDR3 is 17 amino acids long. CDR1 MNHEY and CDR2 SVGEGT come from the germline V gene. Comments on this clonotype: Antigen: not known.

Three nested ARM-PCR rounds with V-beta and C-beta primers built TCRB libraries. These TCRB libraries lack any described unique molecular identifiers. TCRdb recomputed calls from the multiplex PCR reads with MiXCR, one row per CDR3 protein. The table lists approximately 20,000 distinct CDR3 sequences, 65% to 80% of them singletons, with 18% in the top ten. The sequence derives from a male donor with glioblastoma. The chain uses TRBV6-2 or TRBV6-3 and TRBJ2-3; perhaps TRBD2 as D (6 bases). The sequencing input was peripheral blood. CDR3: CASSYTVGGIISDTQYF. The CDR3 DNA is TGTGCCAGCAGTTACACGGTTGGCGGGATCATTTCAGATACGCAGTATTTT.